Below are 24 T cell receptor beta chains sequenced from a single sample in a study of radiation and T cells in renal cell carcinoma. Time point defined: blood 2 weeks post-SBRT. The treatment: 15 Gy SBRT to primary tumor, nephrectomy 4 weeks later. Profiling relied on immunoSEQ multiplex PCR, and the TCRdb table lists in-frame clones only, not all of them. The sample has 70,000 to 100,000 clones, 65% to 90% seen once. The starting material was blood, obtained from a patient whose treatment included radiotherapy and nephrectomy. The receptors stem from a woman aged 45-65 years with renal cell carcinoma.

This rearrangement joins TRBV5-4 to TRBJ2-5; D unresolved. V lost 4 bases to trimming and J lost 0 bases, with 4 bases between them. CDR1 and CDR2 from the germline V gene are SGHNT and YYREEE (reference sequence). The CDR3 has 12 residues. In DNA, the CDR3 is TGTGCCAGCAGCCCCCACCAAGAGACCCAGTACTTC. This encodes CASSPHQETQYF.

The rearrangement joins TRBV28 to TRBJ1-1; D is undetermined. Germline values: CDR1 MDHEN, CDR2 SYDVKM. V was shortened by 5 bases and J by 4 bases, with 11 bases between the two germline ends. The CDR3 is 13 residues long. The CDR3 spells CASSPNWGTEAFF. Here the CDR3 DNA reads TGTGCCAGCAGTCCCAACTGGGGCACTGAAGCTTTCTTT.

The rearrangement uses TRBV7-2 and TRBJ1-5; D may be TRBD1 (5 bases). Germline V CDR1 and CDR2: SGHTA, FQGNSA. Trimming shortened V by 5 bases and J by 3 bases, and 8 bases separated the two germline ends. The CDR3 runs 13 residues. The CDR3 coding sequence is TGTGCCAGCAGCCTGGGGCTCAATCAGCCCCAGCATTTT. It codes for CASSLGLNQPQHF.

V gene TRBV5-1 combines with J gene TRBJ2-5; D perhaps matches TRBD2 (5 bases). CDR1 and CDR2 from the germline V gene are SGHRS and YFSETQ. V lost 1 base and J lost 2, with 9 bases in between. The CDR3 is made up of 14 amino acids. This CDR3 is CASSLSGGQETQYF. The DNA for the CDR3 is TGCGCCAGCAGCTTGAGTGGCGGGCAAGAGACCCAGTACTTC.

The rearrangement links TRBV7-2 to TRBJ2-7; D tentatively fits TRBD1 or TRBD2 (7 bases each). V lost 3 bases and J lost 3, with 12 bases in between. The CDR3 length is 14 residues. Germline CDR1 SGHTA, CDR2 FQGNSA. The CDR3, as DNA: TGTGCCAGCAGCTTGACCAGGGGGGGCTACGAGCAGTACTTC. As protein: CASSLTRGGYEQYF. The variable domain in full, with the rest retrieved from reference TRBV7-2 and TRBJ2-7, is GAGVSQSPSNKVTEKGKDVELRCDPISGHTALYWYRQSLGQGLEFLIYFQGNSAPDKSGLPSDRFSAERTGGSVSTLTIQRTQQEDSAVYLCASSLTRGGYEQYFGPGTRLTVT.

This rearrangement joins TRBV5-1 to TRBJ2-7; D perhaps matches TRBD1 (5 bases). Germline loops: CDR1 SGHRS, CDR2 YFSETQ. The V end was cut by 2 bases, the J end by 3 bases, with 21 bases between. The CDR3 totals 17 residues. The CDR3 DNA reads as TGCGCCAGCAGCTTAAGGGGTCTTAACAGTTCTGGCTACGAGCAGTACTTC. Residues: CASSLRGLNSSGYEQYF.

V gene TRBV9 combines with J gene TRBJ2-3; no clear D gene. Germline values: CDR1 SGDLS, CDR2 YYNGEE. Trimming stripped 3 bases from V and 0 bases from J, with 14 bases between. The CDR3 contains 16 residues. In DNA, the CDR3 is TGTGCCAGCAGCGGCCCGTGGAGTGCAAGCACAGATACGCAGTATTTT. It codes for CASSGPWSASTDTQYF.

This chain uses TRBV5-6 with TRBJ1-2; 8 bases fit TRBD1. The V and J ends lost 4 bases and 3 bases, in that order; junction bases with no gene match: 8. Germline V gene data show CDR1 as SGHDT and CDR2 as YYEEEE. The CDR3 sequence is 15 residues long. CDR3 DNA sequence: TGTGCCAGCAGCCAGGGACAGGTGCCTTACTATGGCTACACCTTC. It yields the protein CASSQGQVPYYGYTF.

This clone has more than one count but fewer than ten. V is TRBV19 and J is TRBJ1-5, with D possibly TRBD1 on 5 matching bases. The CDR3 contains 14 residues. Trimming left V 6 bases short and J 0 bases short, with 9 bases between. CDR1 is LNHDA, CDR2 SQIVND, per germline (reference sequence). CDR3 nucleotides: TGTGCCAGTAGGCAGGGTAGTAGCAATCAGCCCCAGCATTTT. Its translation is CASRQGSSNQPQHF.

The chain is built from TRBV10-3 and TRBJ2-2; 8 nucleotides line up with TRBD2. There are 15 residues in the CDR3. The germline gives CDR1 ENHRY, CDR2 SYGVKD. Trimming removed 7 bases from V and 1 base from J; junction bases left unmatched: 5. The DNA for the CDR3 is TGTGCCATCAACCCGAGCGGGGGGAACACCGGGGAGCTGTTTTTT. Protein product: CAINPSGGNTGELFF.

The chain employs TRBV7-9 and TRBJ2-7; possibly TRBD1 for D (5 bases). Trimming took 6 bases from V and 2 from J, leaving 11 bases between them. Germline V gene sequence: CDR1 SEHNR, CDR2 FQNEAQ (reference sequence). This CDR3 has 13 amino acids. CDR3 sequence (DNA): TGTGCCAGCAGTTCCTCGACAGCCTACGAGCAGTACTTC. It codes for CASSSSTAYEQYF. The full variable domain, rest sourced from reference TRBV7-9 and TRBJ2-7, is DTGVSQNPRHKITKRGQNVTFRCDPISEHNRLYWYRQTLGQGPEFLTYFQNEAQLEKSRLLSDRFSAERPKGSFSTLEIQRTEQGDSAMYLCASSSSTAYEQYFGPGTRLTVT.

V is TRBV5-6 and J is TRBJ2-5; D is perhaps TRBD2 (5 bases). The CDR3 contains 15 residues. V was shortened by 4 bases and J by 5 bases, with 18 bases between the two germline ends. Germline V gene sequence: CDR1 SGHDT, CDR2 YYEEEE. The CDR3 DNA follows: TGTGCCAGCAGCGTGGGAGTCAGCTTAGGGGAGACCCAGTACTTC. It is translated as CASSVGVSLGETQYF. The full variable domain, completed using reference TRBV5-6 and TRBJ2-5, is DAGVTQSPTHLIKTRGQQVTLRCSPKSGHDTVSWYQQALGQGPQFIFQYYEEEERQRGNFPDRFSGHQFPNYSSELNVNALLLGDSALYLCASSVGVSLGETQYFGPGTRLLVL.

This chain links TRBV29-1 with TRBJ2-7; perhaps TRBD2 as D (6 bases). The germline CDR1 and CDR2 sequences are SQVTM and ANQGSEA. V was pared by 7 bases and J by 4 bases, with 11 bases between. The CDR3 is made up of 11 amino acids. This CDR3 is CSAKDYYEQYF. The CDR3 nucleotides are TGCAGCGCTAAGGACTATTACGAGCAGTACTTC.

The chain has TRBV11-2 and TRBJ1-1; D is possibly TRBD1 (6 bases). CDR1 is SGHAT and CDR2 is FQNNGV in the germline V gene. With 1 base removed from V and 8 bases from J, the gap between germline ends came to 14 bases. This CDR3 contains 14 residues. This CDR3 is CASSLVAHRDEAFF. The CDR3 DNA follows: TGTGCCAGCAGCTTAGTTGCTCACAGGGACGAAGCTTTCTTT.

This clone appeared a few times. The rearrangement joins TRBV6-4 to TRBJ1-2, with D maybe TRBD1 (6 bases). Germline V gene lookup returns CDR1 MRHNA and CDR2 SNTAGT. V was trimmed by 2 bases and J by 2 bases, leaving 12 bases between them. This CDR3 region has 15 residues. The CDR3, as DNA: TGTGCCAGCAGTGACGGTGAGGGGGTAAACTATGGCTACACCTTC. It yields the protein CASSDGEGVNYGYTF.

The V call is TRBV5-4, the J call TRBJ1-2; maybe TRBD1 (6 bases). Trimming removed 0 bases from V and 1 base from J, with 7 bases in between. Looked up from germline, CDR1 is SGHNT and CDR2 is YYREEE (reference sequence). This CDR3 region has 14 residues. The CDR3 region has the DNA TGTGCCAGCAGCTTGGGACAGGATAACTATGGCTACACCTTC. Translating gives CASSLGQDNYGYTF.

This sequence joins TRBV5-5 and TRBJ1-5, with TRBD1 identical over 7 bases. V gave up 4 bases and J gave up 4 bases; unmatched junction bases: 5. This CDR3 is built from 14 residues. Germline V gene lookup returns CDR1 SGHKS and CDR2 YYEKEE (reference sequence). CDR3 residues: CASSPQTGNQPQHF. CDR3 bases: TGTGCCAGCAGCCCGCAGACAGGGAATCAGCCCCAGCATTTT.

The gene calls are TRBV11-2 and TRBJ2-3; 12 bases fit TRBD2. CDR1 is SGHAT and CDR2 is FQNNGV in the germline V gene. The CDR3 spans 14 residues. Trimming at V came to 0 bases and at J to 14 bases, leaving 6 bases not matched to a gene. Here the CDR3 DNA reads TGTGCCAGCAGCTTAGATCGACTAGCGGGAGTAGGGTATTTT. Translated, it gives CASSLDRLAGVGYF.

The chain has TRBV30 and TRBJ2-3, with 8 nucleotides matching TRBD2. CDR1 and CDR2 (germline): GTSNPN, SVGIG (reference sequence). With V trimmed by 2 bases and J by 5 bases, 3 bases remained unmatched. The CDR3 length is 13 residues. CDR3 coding DNA: TGTGCCTGGAGTCGGGAGGGGCAAGATACGCAGTATTTT. Translation: CAWSREGQDTQYF.

J is TRBJ2-2 and V is TRBV7-9; D gene ambiguous. The CDR3 totals 15 residues. CDR1 is SEHNR and CDR2 is FQNEAQ in the germline V gene (reference sequence). V lost 0 bases and J 3 bases, leaving 8 bases between the germline ends. The CDR3 nucleotides are TGTGCCAGCAGCTTAGCAGGGTCGGACACCGGGGAGCTGTTTTTT. Translation: CASSLAGSDTGELFF.

This rearrangement joins TRBV9 to TRBJ2-7; D remains ambiguous. CDR3 length: 17 amino acids. Germline values: CDR1 SGDLS, CDR2 YYNGEE. Trimming removed 0 bases at V and 0 bases at J, with 16 bases between. Here the CDR3 DNA reads TGTGCCAGCAGCGTAGGGGCGTGGGGAAGAAGCTCCTACGAGCAGTACTTC. Protein sequence: CASSVGAWGRSSYEQYF. Full variable domain (outside the CDR3, taken from reference TRBV9 and TRBJ2-7): DSGVTQTPKHLITATGQRVTLRCSPRSGDLSVYWYQQSLDQGLQFLIQYYNGEERAKGNILERFSAQQFPDLHSELNLSSLELGDSALYFCASSVGAWGRSSYEQYFGPGTRLTVT.

The CDR3 here is CASSGTASLAKNIQYF. As DNA, the CDR3 is TGTGCCAGTAGTGGGACCGCCTCACTAGCCAAAAACATTCAGTACTTC. V and J are TRBV19 and TRBJ2-4; either TRBD1 or TRBD2 may fit D (5 bases each). Per germline, CDR1 LNHDA and CDR2 SQIVND (reference sequence). The V gene lost 5 bases and the J gene lost 0 bases, with 14 bases spanning the gap. The CDR3 has 16 residues.

The rearrangement links TRBV7-7 to TRBJ2-3; D tentatively fits TRBD1 or TRBD2 (5 bases each). The CDR3 is made up of 13 amino acids. CDR1 and CDR2 (germline): SSHAT, FNYEAQ (reference sequence). The V gene lost 2 bases and the J gene lost 5 bases, with 8 bases spanning the gap. In DNA form, the CDR3 reads TGTGCCAGCAGCTTATCTGGGGGAGATACGCAGTATTTT. It encodes CASSLSGGDTQYF.

The rearrangement links TRBV7-2 to TRBJ1-2; D is undetermined. Germline CDR1 is SGHTA and CDR2 is FQGNSA. This CDR3 contains 14 residues. V was trimmed by 5 bases and J by 7 bases, leaving 17 bases between them. The CDR3 coding sequence is TGTGCCAGCAGCCCCCAAGGCTATCTCTCTGGCTACACCTTC. This codes for CASSPQGYLSGYTF.